The 32 T cell receptor beta chains below come from one sample, sequenced in a study of T cells after yellow fever vaccination. TCRdb ran MiXCR on the 5' RACE reads and lists one entry per CDR3 protein. The data contain hundreds of thousands of distinct CDR3 sequences, approximately 12% of them seen just once; the ten biggest clones take up more than 13%. The input for sequencing was PBMCs, taken on the day of the yellow fever booster vaccination. The receptors were sampled from a man aged 25 to 40 who received the YFV17D yellow fever vaccine.

Only a few counts were recorded for this clonotype. The rearrangement links TRBV6-5 to TRBJ2-4, with a possible D match to TRBD1 (5 bases). The germline V and J ends were trimmed by 2 bases and 5 bases, with 22 bases remaining between them. Germline CDR1 MNHEY, CDR2 SVGAGI. The CDR3 is made up of 18 amino acids. The CDR3 sequence: CASSYNSDSYTSQNIQYF. CDR3 nucleotide sequence: TGTGCCAGCAGTTACAACTCCGACAGTTATACCAGTCAAAACATTCAGTACTTC.

V usage is TRBV4-3 and J usage is TRBJ2-2, with D perhaps TRBD1 or TRBD2 (6 bases each). The CDR3 contains 17 residues. The germline V and J ends were trimmed by 0 bases and 5 bases, with 16 bases remaining between them. Germline V gene lookup returns CDR1 LGHNA and CDR2 YSLEER. The CDR3 region is CASSQEYSGGRTGELFF. In nucleotides, the CDR3 is TGCGCCAGCAGCCAAGAATATTCCGGGGGCAGGACCGGGGAGCTGTTTTTT.

This clonotype was seen at least ten times. The gene calls are TRBV24-1 and TRBJ1-5; no clear D gene. V lost 9 bases to trimming and J lost 3 bases, with 5 bases between them. The CDR3 runs to 11 residues. CDR1 KGHDR and CDR2 SFDVKD come from the germline V gene. CDR3 amino acids: CATGANQPQHF. In DNA, the CDR3 is TGTGCCACCGGTGCCAATCAGCCCCAGCATTTT.

J is TRBJ2-7 and V is TRBV3-1; D unresolved. Germline CDR1 LGHDT, CDR2 YNNKEL (reference sequence). V was pared by 0 bases and J by 2 bases, with 8 bases between. The CDR3 contains 14 residues. The CDR3, as DNA: TGTGCCAGCAGCCAAGATCATGACCCCTACGAGCAGTACTTC. This codes for CASSQDHDPYEQYF.

J is TRBJ2-5 and V is TRBV7-2; possibly TRBD2 for D (5 bases). V was cut by 2 bases and J by 1 base, with 8 bases left in between. In germline, CDR1 is SGHTA, CDR2 FQGNSA. The CDR3 extends over 14 amino acids. The CDR3 here is CASSLKRPQETQYF. CDR3 nucleotide sequence: TGTGCCAGCAGCTTAAAGCGGCCCCAAGAGACCCAGTACTTC. Looking up the rest from reference TRBV7-2 and TRBJ2-5 gives the full variable domain: GAGVSQSPSNKVTEKGKDVELRCDPISGHTALYWYRQSLGQGLEFLIYFQGNSAPDKSGLPSDRFSAERTGGSVSTLTIQRTQQEDSAVYLCASSLKRPQETQYFGPGTRLLVL.

This clonotype was seen only a few times. This chain uses TRBV7-6 with TRBJ2-7; TRBD1 matches 9 bases. J gave up 6 bases and V 0 bases, and 6 bases lay outside the gene matches. CDR1 and CDR2 (germline): SGHVS, FNYEAQ. CDR3 length: 15 amino acids. The CDR3 loop is CASSLAEGQGVEQYF. The CDR3 bases are TGTGCCAGCAGCTTAGCTGAGGGACAGGGAGTCGAGCAGTACTTC. Based on the CDR3 plus reference TRBV7-6 and TRBJ2-7, the full variable domain is GAGVSQSPRYKVTKRGQDVALRCDPISGHVSLYWYRQALGQGPEFLTYFNYEAQQDKSGLPNDRFSAERPEGSISTLTIQRTEQRDSAMYRCASSLAEGQGVEQYFGPGTRLTVT.

In this sample, this clonotype turned up a few times. J is TRBJ2-2 and V is TRBV4-3, with D tentatively TRBD1 or TRBD2 (5 bases each). Germline CDR1 is LGHNA and CDR2 is YSLEER. Trimming took 4 bases from V and 0 from J, leaving 12 bases between them. The CDR3 is 16 amino acids. As DNA, the CDR3 is TGCGCCAGCAGCCGTTACGGGGCGGCGAACACCGGGGAGCTGTTTTTT. It translates to CASSRYGAANTGELFF.

This clonotype has a handful of counts. The chain is built from TRBV28 and TRBJ2-1; D may be TRBD1 (6 bases). The CDR3 extends over 13 amino acids. The germline V and J ends were trimmed by 6 bases and 7 bases, with 13 bases remaining between them. Per the germline V gene, CDR1 is MDHEN and CDR2 is SYDVKM. CDR3 protein: CASRPQGTNEQFF. The CDR3 nucleotides are TGTGCCAGCAGGCCTCAGGGGACGAATGAGCAGTTCTTC.

The chain couples TRBV5-1 to TRBJ2-7, with D perhaps matching TRBD2 (5 bases). V lost 0 bases to trimming and J lost 4 bases, with 11 bases between them. Germline CDR1 is SGHRS and CDR2 is YFSETQ. The CDR3 spans 14 residues. CDR3 nucleotides: TGCGCCAGCAGCTTGGAGCGGCTCATATACGAGCAGTACTTC. It encodes CASSLERLIYEQYF.

This sequence joins TRBV30 and TRBJ2-3; tentative D call: TRBD2 (6 bases). Germline CDR1 is GTSNPN and CDR2 is SVGIG (reference sequence). The CDR3 totals 14 residues. Trimming pared 4 bases from V and 5 bases from J, leaving 16 bases between. The CDR3 region is CAWKVVGRKDTQYF. CDR3 sequence (DNA): TGTGCCTGGAAAGTGGTGGGGAGGAAAGATACGCAGTATTTT.

The chain is built from TRBV20-1 and TRBJ1-5; TRBD1 might be the D (5 bases). Per the germline V gene, CDR1 is DFQATT and CDR2 is SNEGSKA (reference sequence). Trimming left V 0 bases short and J 3 bases short, with 15 bases between. CDR3 length: 16 residues. CDR3 region: CSARDGAESSNQPQHF. The CDR3 DNA sequence: TGCAGTGCTAGAGATGGGGCGGAAAGCTCCAATCAGCCCCAGCATTTT.

Many counts were recorded for this clonotype. The rearrangement uses TRBV5-6 and TRBJ2-1, with D perhaps being TRBD1 or TRBD2 (5 bases each). The ends were cut back, 4 bases at V and 1 base at J, with 9 bases in the middle. Germline CDR1 SGHDT, CDR2 YYEEEE. The CDR3 contains 14 residues. CDR3: CASSGWGSYNEQFF. The CDR3 bases are TGTGCCAGCAGCGGTTGGGGGTCCTACAATGAGCAGTTCTTC.

This clonotype was observed a handful of times. The V gene is TRBV10-1, the J gene TRBJ2-2, with D perhaps matching TRBD1 (6 bases). This CDR3 comprises 15 residues. The V and J ends lost 4 bases and 3 bases respectively, with 12 bases between them. Germline V lookup: CDR1 WNHNN, CDR2 SYGVQD (reference sequence). The CDR3 reads CASSGQGRHTGELFF. CDR3 DNA sequence: TGCGCCAGCAGTGGTCAGGGGCGTCACACCGGGGAGCTGTTTTTT.

A few counts support this clonotype. This chain joins TRBV7-8 and TRBJ1-5; D is possibly TRBD1 (6 bases). V was pared by 0 bases and J by 3 bases, with 12 bases between. The CDR3 length is 16 residues. Germline V gene lookup returns CDR1 SGHVS and CDR2 FQNEAQ. The CDR3: CASSLANRALNQPQHF. CDR3 DNA sequence: TGTGCCAGCAGCTTAGCGAACAGGGCCCTCAATCAGCCCCAGCATTTT.

This clonotype was seen just once. This chain uses TRBV24-1 with TRBJ2-1, with D possibly being TRBD1 (5 bases). This CDR3 has 16 residues. Trimming removed 9 bases at V and 4 bases at J, with 21 bases between. The germline gives CDR1 KGHDR, CDR2 SFDVKD. Written as DNA, the CDR3 is TGTGCCACCTCGCAACCCAGGGAACCGACTTACAATGAGCAGTTCTTC. It specifies CATSQPREPTYNEQFF.

This clonotype came up a few times. The chain links TRBV11-2 to TRBJ2-7, with a tentative D call TRBD1 (5 bases). The CDR3 consists of 18 residues. V shed 2 bases and J shed 0 bases, with 20 bases lying between them. The V gene's germline CDR1 is SGHAT and CDR2 FQNNGV. The CDR3: CASSLLSVRTFSSYEQYF. CDR3 nucleotide sequence: TGTGCCAGCAGCTTATTATCCGTCAGGACATTTAGCTCCTACGAGCAGTACTTC.

This sequence joins TRBV4-3 and TRBJ2-5, with TRBD1 identical over 7 bases. The V segment lost 0 bases and the J segment 3 bases; nucleotides outside the gene matches: 10. The CDR3 runs to 17 residues. In germline, CDR1 is LGHNA, CDR2 YSLEER. The CDR3 here is CASSQDPTAGGEETQYF. The CDR3 nucleotides read TGCGCCAGCAGCCAAGATCCGACGGCAGGGGGAGAAGAGACCCAGTACTTC.

This clonotype appeared a few times. The chain uses TRBV14 and TRBJ2-7; possibly TRBD2 for D (5 bases). From germline, CDR1 is SGHDN and CDR2 FVKESK. The V gene lost 1 base and the J gene lost 12 bases, with 16 bases spanning the gap. CDR3 length equals 13 residues. Here the CDR3 reads CASSQVRGEGSYF. The CDR3 DNA sequence: TGTGCCAGCAGCCAAGTTCGTGGAGAGGGATCGTACTTC.

This clonotype was observed a handful of times. The V and J genes are TRBV7-2 and TRBJ1-2; D is uncertain. V lost 5 bases, J lost 8 bases, and 21 bases lay in between. The CDR3 has 15 amino acids. In germline, CDR1 is SGHTA, CDR2 FQGNSA. The CDR3, as DNA: TGTGCCAGCAGCCATCTCGGTCCGTTCGATCTGGGCTACACCTTC. Its protein is CASSHLGPFDLGYTF. The complete variable domain, with remaining parts taken from reference TRBV7-2 and TRBJ1-2, reads GAGVSQSPSNKVTEKGKDVELRCDPISGHTALYWYRQSLGQGLEFLIYFQGNSAPDKSGLPSDRFSAERTGGSVSTLTIQRTQQEDSAVYLCASSHLGPFDLGYTFGSGTRLTVV.

The chain recombines TRBV5-1 with TRBJ1-6; D is undetermined. Trimming shortened V by 2 bases and J by 6 bases, and 18 bases separated the two germline ends. In germline, CDR1 is SGHRS, CDR2 YFSETQ. The CDR3 is made up of 17 amino acids. Here the CDR3 reads CASSFSVRGGSNSPLHF. CDR3 nucleotides: TGCGCCAGCAGCTTTTCAGTCAGAGGTGGCTCTAATTCACCCCTCCACTTT.

This clonotype was recorded many times. V usage is TRBV7-2 and J usage is TRBJ1-3; D remains ambiguous. Trimming removed 5 bases at V and 6 bases at J, with 8 bases between. This CDR3 is built from 12 residues. Germline CDR1 SGHTA, CDR2 FQGNSA. The CDR3 spells CASSLGPNTIYF. DNA for the CDR3: TGTGCCAGCAGCCTAGGTCCAAACACCATATATTTT.

Only a few counts were recorded for this clonotype. This CDR3 reads CASRHLGESGANVLTF. In DNA, the CDR3 is TGTGCCAGCAGACACCTAGGGGAATCAGGGGCCAACGTCCTGACTTTC. This rearrangement joins TRBV6-1 to TRBJ2-6; D is possibly TRBD1 (5 bases). CDR1 and CDR2 (germline): MNHNS, SASEGT. The CDR3 sequence is 16 residues long. V lost 6 bases and J lost 4, with 16 bases in between.

This clonotype was picked up a small number of times. This chain connects TRBV20-1 to TRBJ2-7, with 9 positions matching TRBD2. CDR1 and CDR2 from the germline V gene are DFQATT and SNEGSKA (reference sequence). V trimming: 3 bases; J trimming: 1 base; junction bases outside the gene matches: 10. CDR3 length: 16 amino acids. CDR3 coding DNA: TGCAGTGCTAGGCGAACGGATAGCGGGAGTTCCTACGAGCAGTACTTC. Its translation: CSARRTDSGSSYEQYF.

The J gene is TRBJ2-5, the V gene TRBV6-1, with 8 bases fitting TRBD2. The J segment lost 3 bases and the V segment lost 8 bases, leaving 5 bases of the junction unmatched. CDR3 length equals 13 residues. Germline V gene sequence: CDR1 MNHNS, CDR2 SASEGT. The CDR3 region has the DNA TGTGCCAGCGGGACCGGGGGGGAAGAGACCCAGTACTTC. The encoded protein is CASGTGGEETQYF.

This clonotype was picked up many times. This chain joins TRBV7-6 and TRBJ2-5; 8 positions match TRBD2. The ends lost 6 bases at V and 5 bases at J; junction bases unmatched: 8. CDR1 is SGHVS and CDR2 is FNYEAQ in the germline V gene. This CDR3 is 14 amino acids long. The DNA for the CDR3 is TGTGCCAGCAGTCCCGGGACTAGGTGGGAGACCCAGTACTTC. Protein sequence: CASSPGTRWETQYF. Filled out from reference TRBV7-6 and TRBJ2-5, the complete variable domain reads GAGVSQSPRYKVTKRGQDVALRCDPISGHVSLYWYRQALGQGPEFLTYFNYEAQQDKSGLPNDRFSAERPEGSISTLTIQRTEQRDSAMYRCASSPGTRWETQYFGPGTRLLVL.

This chain connects TRBV5-1 to TRBJ2-1, with D unclear. The germline gives CDR1 SGHRS, CDR2 YFSETQ. Between the trimmed V and J ends, which lost 4 bases and 2 bases, there was a span of 13 bases. The CDR3 is 15 residues long. CDR3: CASSPQEPTYNEQFF. The DNA for the CDR3 is TGCGCCAGCAGCCCCCAGGAGCCAACCTACAATGAGCAGTTCTTC.

The J gene is TRBJ1-1, the V gene TRBV6-6, with D unclear. The CDR3 spans 12 residues. CDR1 and CDR2 (germline): MNHNY, SVGAGI (reference sequence). Trimming took 6 bases from V and 5 from J, leaving 10 bases between them. The CDR3 nucleotides read TGTGCCAGCAGCCAACAGAGGACTGAAGCTTTCTTT. Amino acid sequence: CASSQQRTEAFF.

This clonotype was found a few times. The chain combines TRBV19 with TRBJ2-7, with 9 nucleotides matching TRBD2. The ends lost 5 bases at V and 5 bases at J; junction bases unmatched: 10. The CDR3 contains 15 residues. Germline assignment: CDR1 LNHDA and CDR2 SQIVND (reference sequence). The CDR3 here is CASSFGSGRLNEQYF. The CDR3 bases are TGTGCCAGTAGTTTCGGTAGCGGGAGATTGAACGAGCAGTACTTC. Drawing the rest from reference TRBV19 and TRBJ2-7, the complete variable domain is DGGITQSPKYLFRKEGQNVTLSCEQNLNHDAMYWYRQDPGQGLRLIYYSQIVNDFQKGDIAEGYSVSREKKESFPLTVTSAQKNPTAFYLCASSFGSGRLNEQYFGPGTRLTVT.

V gene TRBV6-2 or TRBV6-3 combines with J gene TRBJ2-7; D gene unclear. Trimming removed 4 bases from V and 3 bases from J, with 13 bases in between. Germline CDR1 reads MNHEY; CDR2 reads SVGEGT. The CDR3 covers 14 residues. The CDR3 is CASSSWSLNYEQYF. CDR3 nucleotide sequence: TGTGCCAGCAGTTCCTGGTCGCTTAACTACGAGCAGTACTTC.

The rearrangement links TRBV18 to TRBJ2-1; tentatively, D is TRBD1 (5 bases). Germline CDR1 and CDR2: KGHSH and LQKENI. The CDR3 runs 18 residues. Trimming left V 0 bases short and J 10 bases short, with 25 bases between. The CDR3 reads CASSPPRFGLQGRREQFF. The DNA for the CDR3 is TGTGCCAGCTCACCACCGAGGTTCGGGCTCCAGGGAAGACGGGAGCAGTTCTTC.

The chain has TRBV2 and TRBJ2-5, with D perhaps matching TRBD1 (5 bases). Germline CDR1 reads SNHLY; CDR2 reads FYNNEI. The CDR3 is 16 residues long. The V and J ends lost 2 bases and 7 bases respectively, with 20 bases between them. The CDR3 reads CASSETPQAHQGTQYF. CDR3 sequence (DNA): TGTGCCAGCAGTGAAACACCCCAGGCACATCAGGGGACCCAGTACTTC.

The CDR3 bases are TGTGCCACCAGTGATCCAATGGCGAACACCGGGGAGCTGTTTTTT. Translated, it gives CATSDPMANTGELFF. The chain combines TRBV24-1 with TRBJ2-2; D is unresolved. Trimming pared 3 bases from V and 0 bases from J, leaving 7 bases between. Germline V CDR1 and CDR2: KGHDR, SFDVKD. This CDR3 has 15 amino acids.